Listed here is a single T cell receptor (beta chain). Its antigen is currently not known. The CDR3 end shows no conserved phenylalanine or tryptophan, and so a read error is likely. From each donor, a single peripheral blood sample of about 100 mL on average was drawn into heparinised tubes. A BD FACSAria II and a panel including CD45RO, CCR7, CD25, CD127, CD95 and CD27 were used to sort naive, central memory, regulatory and stem cell-like memory CD4+ T cells. All sorted populations exceeded 95% purity. Right away, PBMCs were isolated by Lymphoprep density gradient centrifugation and were stained directly, with no culture step. So that batch effects would be minimized, each experiment stained and sorted samples in pairs, pairing one healthy donor with one patient. The record originates from a study of beta chain features in type 1 diabetes (dated by TCRdb to the late 2010s). Regarding the research as a whole: Patients and healthy donors did not differ in mean age, gender distribution, total cell number or subset yield. Across all samples, approximately 100 million sorted cells were examined, and cell number per subset correlated strongly with RNA yield. Regulatory and stem cell-like memory subsets were obtained from only 8 patients and roughly 8 healthy donors, while naive and central memory subsets were obtained from all 30 or so donors. The study compared TCRB repertoires of sorted circulating CD4+ T cell subsets between recently diagnosed type 1 diabetes patients and matched healthy donors.

The entire isolated RNA was reverse transcribed using the High Capacity cDNA Reverse Transcription Kit, and thus expressed TCRB transcripts were sequenced. Deep immunoSEQ sequencing was performed on naive, central memory and regulatory T cell samples, with an average of roughly 3.6 million total reads per sample. After sorted cells were lysed in RLT buffer, RNA was extracted with DNase-treated RNeasy Micro or Mini kits, with the choice depending on cell number. Each cell subset was processed separately to prevent cross-contamination, with patient and healthy donor samples processed together. The immunoSEQ multiplex PCR was used to amplify TCRB sequences from cDNA, generating 87-bp fragments that spanned the CDR3 region. Sequencing of the amplicons was performed on the Illumina HiSeq platform. The published analysis was carried out like this. Synthetic template baselines were used to correct PCR bias computationally, reads within Hamming distance 2 were collapsed together, and singletons that could not be merged were discarded. Reads were aligned against IMGT to assign V, D and J genes, CDR3 length and insertions or deletions at six rearrangement sites. Within each subset, clonotype counts were normalized to sorted cell number, after which true diversity and Gini coefficients were computed with the tcR R package. Repertoire sharing was quantified using the overlap coefficient calculated on TCRB nucleotide sequences. Out-of-frame TCRB sequences from naive cells were analyzed as a proxy for the pre-selection repertoire. TCRdb limited this immuneACCESS table to in-frame rearrangements with V and J called. A share of clones is missing; checked studies link under half to unresolved V genes, and the rest is unexplained. The DNA gave D and trimming, while V, J and clone size come from that table. The table for this sample lists about 410,000 clones; about 15% of them were counted only once. 0.03% to 0.04% of the sample is held by the ten biggest clonotypes.

Broader findings and caveats from the paper: PCR may preferentially amplify shorter templates, but because patient and control samples were amplified and corrected together, any resulting skew would affect both groups equally. Because small numbers of individuals were included in the HLA sub-analyses, any influence of HLA type on TCRB rearrangement was left unresolved. A moderate but significant shortening of TCRB CDR3 length was observed in type 1 diabetes patients in all four CD4+ subsets. The naive, central memory and regulatory TCRB repertoires appeared to resemble one another more closely among patients than among healthy donors. At VDJ recombination sites, type 1 diabetes patients had fewer insertions and more deleted nucleotides, which implies abnormalities in thymic rearrangement. Because cDNA was sequenced instead of genomic DNA, highly expressing activated cells could be over-represented, though the groups showed no difference in activation or CD3 levels.

CDR1 and CDR2, per the germline V gene, are MGHRA and YSYEKL. Counting both end residues, the CDR3 totals 13 amino acids. The DNA shown is the 39-base CDR3, in frame from base 1. V was cut back by 4 bases and J by 4 bases, leaving a gap of 9 bases between them. The V and J segments used are TRBV4-1 and TRBJ2-3; TRBD2 might be the D gene, on 5 matching bases. Sequencing input: naive CD4+ T cells from blood. The meaning of the sample's cell subset or site label: true naive CD4+ T cells. The receptor's source is a man aged 25-45 years in good health. At the DNA level, the sequence is TGCGCCAGCAGCCCGGACTGGCCAGATACGCAGTATTCT. Translated, this gives CASSPDWPDTQYS.